The 9 T cell receptor beta chains in this list originate from one sample, sequenced in a study of cytomegalovirus exposure and HLA in healthy donors. Primers for the PCR totalled 60 Vbeta and 13 Jbeta. This table comes from immunoSEQ multiplex PCR, and its TCRdb copy is limited to in-frame clones, with some not included. Among 200,000 or so clones listed, 75% to 90% were seen once. The sample was PBMCs. The source is a young man in good health and CMV-seronegative.

V gene TRBV7-2 combines with J gene TRBJ2-1, with TRBD2 identical over 7 bases. Trimming at V came to 2 bases and at J to 7 bases, leaving 11 bases not matched to a gene. This CDR3 contains 16 residues. CDR1 is SGHTA and CDR2 is FQGNSA in the germline V gene. CDR3: CASSLTVAGRLNEQFF. The CDR3 DNA reads TGTGCCAGCAGCTTAACGGTAGCGGGTCGGCTAAATGAGCAGTTCTTC.

The chain uses TRBV5-6 and TRBJ1-2; D gene unclear. V was cut by 5 bases and J by 1 base, with 12 bases left in between. Germline V gene lookup returns CDR1 SGHDT and CDR2 YYEEEE. The CDR3 has 14 residues. The DNA for the CDR3 is TGTGCCAGCAGTACCCCCGGGGTTAACTATGGCTACACCTTC. Amino acid sequence: CASSTPGVNYGYTF.

Only a few counts were recorded for this clone. This chain uses TRBV18 with TRBJ2-1; 8 bases match TRBD2. The ends lost 1 base at V and 7 bases at J; junction bases unmatched: 9. Germline loops: CDR1 KGHSH, CDR2 LQKENI. The CDR3 has 16 residues. The CDR3 loop reads CASSPRGRLALNEQFF. CDR3 in DNA: TGTGCCAGCTCACCACGCGGGAGACTAGCGTTAAATGAGCAGTTCTTC.

The rearrangement joins TRBV5-5 to TRBJ1-1; D unclear. This CDR3 spans 12 amino acids. Trimming stripped 4 bases from V and 11 bases from J, with 15 bases between. Germline CDR1 and CDR2: SGHKS and YYEKEE (reference sequence). CDR3 DNA: TGTGCCAGCAGCCCGGAGCGACGAGGTGCTTTCTTT. Translation gives CASSPERRGAFF.

CDR3 nucleotides: TGCGCCAGCAGCTTGGGTAGTGTGGGGACATCCAACTATGGCTACACCTTC. It translates to CASSLGSVGTSNYGYTF. This chain joins TRBV5-1 and TRBJ1-2, with D perhaps matching TRBD1 (6 bases). V was pared by 0 bases and J by 2 bases, with 17 bases between. Germline V lookup: CDR1 SGHRS, CDR2 YFSETQ. The CDR3 is 17 residues long.

The V and J genes are TRBV7-9 and TRBJ1-2; D unclear. CDR3 length: 14 amino acids. Germline V lookup: CDR1 SEHNR, CDR2 FQNEAQ (reference sequence). The V end lost 4 bases, the J end lost 10 bases, and 19 bases lay between the germline ends. The DNA for the CDR3 is TGTGCCAGCAGCTCCTATCCGGGAACAGTAGACTACACCTTC. Translated: CASSSYPGTVDYTF.

The chain employs TRBV5-6 and TRBJ1-5; 7 positions match TRBD1. This CDR3 comprises 14 residues. V was clipped by 3 bases and J by 6 bases; unmatched bases: 6. Germline-derived CDR1 and CDR2 are SGHDT and YYEEEE. CDR3 region: CASSYQTGFQPQHF. The DNA of the CDR3 is TGTGCCAGCAGCTATCAGACAGGGTTTCAGCCCCAGCATTTT.

The rearrangement uses TRBV27 and TRBJ2-5, with 7 bases identical to TRBD1. The germline V gene has CDR1 MNHEY and CDR2 SMNVEV (reference sequence). After removal of 8 bases from V and 5 bases from J, the junction contained 11 bases not matched to a gene. CDR3 length: 14 amino acids. CDR3 sequence reads: CASGQALGGETQYF. CDR3 bases: TGTGCCAGCGGACAGGCCTTGGGTGGGGAGACCCAGTACTTC.

This rearrangement joins TRBV7-9 to TRBJ1-4; weak D call: TRBD1 (5 bases). Trimming left V 2 bases short and J 7 bases short, with 14 bases between. This CDR3 spans 15 amino acids. Germline V gives CDR1 SEHNR, CDR2 FQNEAQ (reference sequence). The CDR3 sequence is CASSLKGHVSEKLFF. In nucleotides, the CDR3 is TGTGCCAGCAGCTTAAAGGGGCATGTTAGTGAAAAACTGTTTTTT.